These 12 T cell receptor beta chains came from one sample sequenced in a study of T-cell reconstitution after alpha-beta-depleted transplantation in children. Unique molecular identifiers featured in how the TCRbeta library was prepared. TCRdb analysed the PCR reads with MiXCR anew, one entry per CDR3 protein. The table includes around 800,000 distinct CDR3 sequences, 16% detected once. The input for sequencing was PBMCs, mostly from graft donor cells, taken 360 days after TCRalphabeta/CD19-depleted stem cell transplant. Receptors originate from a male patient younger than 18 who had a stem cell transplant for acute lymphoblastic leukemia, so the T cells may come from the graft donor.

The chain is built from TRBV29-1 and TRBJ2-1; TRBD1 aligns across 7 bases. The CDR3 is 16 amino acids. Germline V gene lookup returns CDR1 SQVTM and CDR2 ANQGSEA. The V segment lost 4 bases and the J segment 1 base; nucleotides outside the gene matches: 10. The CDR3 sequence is CSVGGYRGQSYNEQFF. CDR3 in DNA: TGCAGCGTTGGGGGTTACAGGGGTCAGTCCTACAATGAGCAGTTCTTC.

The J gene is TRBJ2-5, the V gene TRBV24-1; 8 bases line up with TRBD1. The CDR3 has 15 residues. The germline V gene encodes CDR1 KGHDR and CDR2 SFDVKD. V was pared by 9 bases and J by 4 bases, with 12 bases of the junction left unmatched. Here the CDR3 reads CATGLTGTGGETQYF. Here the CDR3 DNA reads TGTGCCACCGGATTAACCGGGACAGGCGGAGAGACCCAGTACTTC.

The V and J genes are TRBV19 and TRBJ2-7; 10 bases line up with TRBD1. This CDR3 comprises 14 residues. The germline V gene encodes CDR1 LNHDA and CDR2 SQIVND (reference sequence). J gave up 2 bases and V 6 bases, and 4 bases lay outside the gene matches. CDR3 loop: CASRLTGGTYEQYF. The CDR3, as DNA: TGTGCCAGTAGACTGACAGGGGGCACCTACGAGCAGTACTTC.

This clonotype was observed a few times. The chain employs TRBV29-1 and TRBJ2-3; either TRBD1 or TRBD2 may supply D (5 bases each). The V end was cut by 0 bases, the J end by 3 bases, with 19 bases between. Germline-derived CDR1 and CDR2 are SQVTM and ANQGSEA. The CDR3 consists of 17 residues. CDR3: CSVEEPLGLAVTDTQYF. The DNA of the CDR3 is TGCAGCGTTGAAGAACCCCTGGGGCTAGCCGTTACAGATACGCAGTATTTT.

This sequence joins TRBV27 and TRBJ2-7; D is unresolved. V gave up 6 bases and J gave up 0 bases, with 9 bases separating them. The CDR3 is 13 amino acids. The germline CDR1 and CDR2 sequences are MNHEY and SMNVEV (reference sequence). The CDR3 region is CASSWRFSYEQYF. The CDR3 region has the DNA TGTGCCAGCAGCTGGCGATTCTCCTACGAGCAGTACTTC.

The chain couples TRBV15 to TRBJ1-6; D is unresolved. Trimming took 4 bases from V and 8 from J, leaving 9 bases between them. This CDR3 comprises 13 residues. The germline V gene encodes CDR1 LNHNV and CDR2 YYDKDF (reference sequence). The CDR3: CATSISTDSPLHF. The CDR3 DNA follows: TGTGCCACCAGCATTTCGACCGATTCACCCCTCCACTTT. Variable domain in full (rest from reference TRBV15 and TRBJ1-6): DAMVIQNPRYQVTQFGKPVTLSCSQTLNHNVMYWYQQKSSQAPKLLFHYYDKDFNNEADTPDNFQSRRPNTSFCFLDIRSPGLGDTAMYLCATSISTDSPLHFGNGTRLTVT.

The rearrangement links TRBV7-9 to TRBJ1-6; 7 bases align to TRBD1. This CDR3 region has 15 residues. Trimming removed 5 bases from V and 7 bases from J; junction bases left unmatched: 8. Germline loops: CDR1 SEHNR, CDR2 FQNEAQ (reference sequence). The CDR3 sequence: CASSLPGGSNSPLHF. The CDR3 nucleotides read TGTGCCAGCAGCCTTCCAGGGGGTTCGAATTCACCCCTCCACTTT.

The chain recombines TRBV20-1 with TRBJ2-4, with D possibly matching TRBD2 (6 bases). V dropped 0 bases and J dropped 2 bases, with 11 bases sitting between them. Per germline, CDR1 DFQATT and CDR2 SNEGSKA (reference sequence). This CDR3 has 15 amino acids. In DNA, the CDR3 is TGCAGTGCTAGAGATTCAGGAGGGCCCAAAAACATTCAGTACTTC. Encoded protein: CSARDSGGPKNIQYF.

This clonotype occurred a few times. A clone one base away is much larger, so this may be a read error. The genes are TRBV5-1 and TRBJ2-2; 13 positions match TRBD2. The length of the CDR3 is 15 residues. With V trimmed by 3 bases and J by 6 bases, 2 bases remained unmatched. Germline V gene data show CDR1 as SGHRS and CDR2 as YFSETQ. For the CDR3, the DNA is TGCGCCAGCAGCTGGACTAGCGGGAGATCCGGGGAGCTGTTTTTT. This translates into CASSWTSGRSGELFF.

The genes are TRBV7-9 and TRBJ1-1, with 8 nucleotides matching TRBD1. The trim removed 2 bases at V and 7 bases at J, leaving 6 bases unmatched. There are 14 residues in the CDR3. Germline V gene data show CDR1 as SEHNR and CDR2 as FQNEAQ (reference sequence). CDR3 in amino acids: CASSLNTGGNEAFF. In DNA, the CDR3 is TGTGCCAGCAGCTTAAATACAGGGGGTAATGAAGCTTTCTTT.

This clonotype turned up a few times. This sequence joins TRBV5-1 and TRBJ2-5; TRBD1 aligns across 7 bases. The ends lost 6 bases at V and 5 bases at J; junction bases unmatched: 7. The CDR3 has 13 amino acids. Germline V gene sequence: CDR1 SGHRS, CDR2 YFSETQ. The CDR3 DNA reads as TGCGCCAGCACGCTGACAGGGCCGGAGACCCAGTACTTC. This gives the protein CASTLTGPETQYF.

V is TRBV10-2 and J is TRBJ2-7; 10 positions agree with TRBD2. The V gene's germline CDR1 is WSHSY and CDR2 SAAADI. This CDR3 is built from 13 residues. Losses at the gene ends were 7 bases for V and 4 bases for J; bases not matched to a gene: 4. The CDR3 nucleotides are TGCGCCAGCACGAGCGGGGGGGGGTACGAGCAGTACTTC. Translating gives CASTSGGGYEQYF.